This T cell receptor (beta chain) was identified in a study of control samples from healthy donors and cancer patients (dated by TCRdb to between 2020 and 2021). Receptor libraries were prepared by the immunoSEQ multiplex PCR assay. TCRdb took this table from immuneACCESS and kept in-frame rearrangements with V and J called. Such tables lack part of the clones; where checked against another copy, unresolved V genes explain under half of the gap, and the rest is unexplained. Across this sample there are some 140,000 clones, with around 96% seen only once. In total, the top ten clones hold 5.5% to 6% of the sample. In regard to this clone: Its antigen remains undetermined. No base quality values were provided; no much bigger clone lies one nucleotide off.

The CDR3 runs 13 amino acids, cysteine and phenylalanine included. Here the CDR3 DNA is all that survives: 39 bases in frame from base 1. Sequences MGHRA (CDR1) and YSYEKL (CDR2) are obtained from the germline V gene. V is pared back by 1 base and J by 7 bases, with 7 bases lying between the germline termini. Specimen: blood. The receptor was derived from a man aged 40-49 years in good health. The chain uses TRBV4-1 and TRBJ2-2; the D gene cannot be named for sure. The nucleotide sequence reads TGCGCCAGCAGCCAAGGACCAGGCGGGGAGCTGTTTTTT. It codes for CASSQGPGGELFF.